Reported below is one T cell receptor (beta chain). Its antigen is as yet unknown. Libraries were prepared by immunoSEQ multiplex PCR; TCRdb keeps only in-frame clonotypes and omits some of them. The table has 17,000 or so clones, approximately 81% seen once. This specimen comes from a study of vaccination effects on CD4 cells after COVID-19. Before sequencing, viral peptide pools were used by the ViraFEST assay to expand antigen-specific CD4+ T cells. Cultured cells yielded isolated CD4+ T cells after roughly 11 days. According to PCR results, the person was infected with SARS-CoV-2 between March and December 2020. Cultivation was performed at a few million PBMC per well with roughly 10 IU/ml IL-2 and 10 ug/ml peptides added. The V gene's germline CDR1 is MDHEN and CDR2 SYDVKM. There are 14 residues in the CDR3. Losses at the gene ends were 6 bases for V and 4 bases for J; bases not matched to a gene: 6.

V is TRBV28 and J is TRBJ2-5; 9 bases line up with TRBD2. This sequence originates from a human donor who had a prior SARS-CoV-2 infection. Sequences were derived from CD4+ T cells from PBMCs cultured with SARS-CoV-2 spike peptides, sampled before COVID-19 vaccination. The CDR3 is CASSPPSGAETQYF. CDR3 DNA: TGTGCCAGCAGCCCCCCTAGCGGGGCAGAGACCCAGTACTTC.